Listed here are 24 T cell receptor beta chains from one sample, sequenced in a study of T cell responses to AZD1222 COVID-19 vaccine. TCRdb keeps only in-frame clones here, not all; method: immunoSEQ multiplex PCR. The repertoire holds about 270,000 clones, with 90% to 95% as singletons. The sample here was peripheral blood, taken 28 days after the second AZD1222 dose. All receptors come from an adult who received the AZD1222 COVID-19 vaccine.

The chain uses TRBV7-3 and TRBJ2-7, with 8 bases that match TRBD2. Germline CDR1 is SGHTA and CDR2 is FQGTGA. The trim removed 6 bases at V and 3 bases at J, leaving 7 bases unmatched. The CDR3 extends over 14 amino acids. CDR3 loop: CASSISGTSYEQYF. The CDR3 DNA reads TGTGCCAGCAGTATCTCGGGGACTAGCTACGAGCAGTACTTC.

V gene TRBV2 combines with J gene TRBJ1-3; the D is unclear. CDR3 length equals 15 residues. Germline lookup yields CDR1 SNHLY and CDR2 FYNNEI. V was clipped by 6 bases and J by 0 bases, with 12 bases between them. Here the CDR3 reads CASRNSGSSGNTIYF. The DNA of the CDR3 is TGTGCCAGCAGGAACTCGGGGAGCTCTGGAAACACCATATATTTT.

To note about this clone: One junction end disagrees with the germline gene, perhaps due to a read error. The chain combines TRBV14 with TRBJ2-7; TRBD1 matches at 8 bases. The CDR3 spans 13 residues. The germline gives CDR1 SGHDN, CDR2 FVKESK. The CDR3 here is CASSQFGQGPLNF. The DNA of the CDR3 is TGTGCCAGCAGCCAATTTGGACAGGGCCCGCTGAACTTC.

The chain employs TRBV6-6 and TRBJ2-7; tentatively, D is TRBD2 (6 bases). The V gene lost 8 bases and the J gene lost 2 bases, with 13 bases spanning the gap. Germline CDR1 MNHNY, CDR2 SVGAGI (reference sequence). This CDR3 comprises 13 residues. The CDR3 protein is CASAREYPYEQYF. CDR3 DNA sequence: TGTGCCAGCGCCCGGGAGTACCCCTACGAGCAGTACTTC.

The CDR3 reads CASSPTGLVETQYF. DNA of the CDR3: TGTGCCAGCAGCCCCACAGGGCTTGTAGAGACCCAGTACTTC. The chain couples TRBV9 to TRBJ2-5; D may be TRBD1 (6 bases). CDR1 and CDR2 from the germline V gene are SGDLS and YYNGEE. V dropped 4 bases and J dropped 4 bases, with 14 bases sitting between them. There are 14 residues in the CDR3. The full variable domain, rest sourced from reference TRBV9 and TRBJ2-5, is DSGVTQTPKHLITATGQRVTLRCSPRSGDLSVYWYQQSLDQGLQFLIQYYNGEERAKGNILERFSAQQFPDLHSELNLSSLELGDSALYFCASSPTGLVETQYFGPGTRLLVL.

The rearrangement links TRBV15 to TRBJ2-7, with D uncertain. The V end lost 1 base, the J end lost 0 bases, and 10 bases lay between the germline ends. The CDR3 has 15 residues. Germline V gene data show CDR1 as LNHNV and CDR2 as YYDKDF (reference sequence). The CDR3 here is CATSRGSVSSYEQYF. The CDR3 coding sequence is TGTGCCACCAGCAGAGGGAGCGTAAGCTCCTACGAGCAGTACTTC.

The V and J genes are TRBV7-8 and TRBJ2-7; possible D gene TRBD1, 6 bases. CDR1 and CDR2 from the germline V gene are SGHVS and FQNEAQ. Trimming removed 1 base at V and 1 base at J, with 11 bases between. The CDR3 is made up of 15 amino acids. CDR3 coding DNA: TGTGCCAGCAGCTTAGGTAGAGGGGGTTCCTACGAGCAGTACTTC. This codes for CASSLGRGGSYEQYF.

The rearrangement links TRBV7-2 to TRBJ1-5; maybe TRBD1 (5 bases). The V gene lost 4 bases and the J gene lost 2 bases, with 12 bases spanning the gap. This CDR3 has 15 residues. Germline CDR1 and CDR2: SGHTA and FQGNSA. Written as DNA, the CDR3 is TGTGCCAGCAGCTCCCAGGGAACCGGCAATCAGCCCCAGCATTTT. It specifies CASSSQGTGNQPQHF. Complete variable domain (other parts from reference TRBV7-2 and TRBJ1-5): GAGVSQSPSNKVTEKGKDVELRCDPISGHTALYWYRQSLGQGLEFLIYFQGNSAPDKSGLPSDRFSAERTGGSVSTLTIQRTQQEDSAVYLCASSSQGTGNQPQHFGDGTRLSIL.

The chain links TRBV9 to TRBJ2-7; no definite D call. Germline CDR1 and CDR2: SGDLS and YYNGEE. This CDR3 has 14 residues. Trimming took off 4 bases at V and 0 bases at J, with 11 bases between the two ends. The CDR3 reads CASSKNAISYEQYF. The DNA for the CDR3 is TGTGCCAGCAGCAAGAACGCTATCTCCTACGAGCAGTACTTC. The full variable domain, completed using reference TRBV9 and TRBJ2-7, is DSGVTQTPKHLITATGQRVTLRCSPRSGDLSVYWYQQSLDQGLQFLIQYYNGEERAKGNILERFSAQQFPDLHSELNLSSLELGDSALYFCASSKNAISYEQYFGPGTRLTVT.

The CDR3 reads CASSPDFNYGYTF. In DNA, the CDR3 is TGTGCCAGCAGCCCGGACTTTAACTATGGCTACACCTTC. The chain combines TRBV6-5 with TRBJ1-2; D is unresolved. The CDR3 extends over 13 amino acids. The V gene lost 6 bases and the J gene lost 1 base, with 9 bases spanning the gap. Germline V gene data show CDR1 as MNHEY and CDR2 as SVGAGI.

This clone was picked up one time. CDR3 coding DNA: TGTGCCACCTCCAGGGGGGGCCGGAACACTGAAGCTTTCTTT. Translated: CATSRGGRNTEAFF. The V and J genes are TRBV27 and TRBJ1-1, with 7 nucleotides matching TRBD1. Germline assignment: CDR1 MNHEY and CDR2 SMNVEV (reference sequence). The CDR3 sequence is 14 residues long. With V trimmed by 10 bases and J by 1 base, 9 bases remained unmatched.

V gene TRBV7-3 combines with J gene TRBJ1-1; unclear D gene. Germline V gene lookup returns CDR1 SGHTA and CDR2 FQGTGA. V was pared by 2 bases and J by 5 bases, with 12 bases between. The CDR3 extends over 14 amino acids. The chain's CDR3 is CASSLSSGETEAFF. The CDR3 region has the DNA TGTGCCAGCAGCTTATCCTCTGGTGAAACTGAAGCTTTCTTT.

The table lists this clone with a count of one. This sequence joins TRBV5-1 and TRBJ2-7; D is possibly TRBD1 or TRBD2 (5 bases each). The CDR3 extends over 14 amino acids. The V end lost 10 bases, the J end lost 0 bases, and 17 bases lay between the germline ends. Germline V gene sequence: CDR1 SGHRS, CDR2 YFSETQ. For the CDR3, the DNA is TGCGCCTCCTCGAGGGACGGAAACTCCTACGAGCAGTACTTC. This gives the protein CASSRDGNSYEQYF.

The chain combines TRBV29-1 with TRBJ1-2; TRBD1 agrees at 7 bases. Germline V gene sequence: CDR1 SQVTM, CDR2 ANQGSEA. Germline trimming cut 6 bases from V and 8 bases from J; bases unmatched to any gene: 27. CDR3 length: 18 amino acids. CDR3: CSVKKVRFRIDREYGYTF. CDR3 nucleotide sequence: TGCAGCGTCAAAAAGGTGCGATTCCGAATCGACAGGGAATACGGCTACACCTTC.

The chain links TRBV28 to TRBJ1-5; no reliable D call. V gave up 5 bases and J gave up 2 bases, with 16 bases separating them. This CDR3 spans 16 amino acids. Looked up from germline, CDR1 is MDHEN and CDR2 is SYDVKM. The CDR3 DNA sequence: TGTGCCAGCAGTACATATCTAGGGCAGGGCAATCAGCCCCAGCATTTT. It codes for CASSTYLGQGNQPQHF.

This chain connects TRBV19 to TRBJ1-4; D unclear. Germline CDR1 reads LNHDA; CDR2 reads SQIVND (reference sequence). The CDR3 runs 14 residues. Trimming cost V 2 bases and J 4 bases, with 8 bases left between them. Here the CDR3 DNA reads TGTGCCAGTAGTATACAGGTTCTTAATGAAAAACTGTTTTTT. Translating it yields CASSIQVLNEKLFF.

The chain uses TRBV28 and TRBJ2-7; D might be TRBD2 (6 bases). With 2 bases removed from V and 0 bases from J, the gap between germline ends came to 11 bases. CDR1 is MDHEN and CDR2 is SYDVKM in the germline V gene. The CDR3 loop spans 15 amino acids. The CDR3 region has the DNA TGTGCCAGCAGTTTAGGGACTCTTAGCTCCTACGAGCAGTACTTC. Protein product: CASSLGTLSSYEQYF.

This clone came up once. V is TRBV4-3 and J is TRBJ1-3, with 12 bases identical to TRBD1. Germline lookup yields CDR1 LGHNA and CDR2 YSLEER. This CDR3 contains 15 residues. CDR3 loop: CTVGGTGGPGNTIYF. Here the CDR3 DNA reads TGCACCGTAGGCGGGACAGGGGGCCCTGGAAACACCATATATTTT.

The rearrangement joins TRBV5-1 to TRBJ2-1; D gene uncertain. V lost 1 base, J lost 6 bases, and 8 bases lay in between. The CDR3 runs 13 residues. CDR1 is SGHRS, CDR2 YFSETQ, per germline. Here the CDR3 reads CASSLRAPNEQFF. CDR3 DNA: TGCGCCAGCAGCTTGCGGGCCCCCAATGAGCAGTTCTTC.

The sample holds one count of this clone. The chain is built from TRBV5-4 and TRBJ2-7; 7 bases map to TRBD1. Germline V gives CDR1 SGHNT, CDR2 YYREEE (reference sequence). The CDR3 sequence is 13 residues long. J gave up 6 bases and V 0 bases, and 3 bases lay outside the gene matches. The CDR3 spells CASSLAPGGEQYF. DNA of the CDR3: TGTGCCAGCAGCTTGGCGCCAGGGGGCGAGCAGTACTTC.

This clone appeared once. The genes are TRBV28 and TRBJ2-2; D possibly corresponds to TRBD2 (5 bases). Germline V gene data show CDR1 as MDHEN and CDR2 as SYDVKM. V was trimmed by 6 bases and J by 0 bases, leaving 8 bases between them. The CDR3 totals 14 residues. The CDR3 nucleotides are TGTGCCAGCAGACCGGGGACGAACACCGGGGAGCTGTTTTTT. It translates to CASRPGTNTGELFF. The complete variable domain, with remaining parts taken from reference TRBV28 and TRBJ2-2, reads DVKVTQSSRYLVKRTGEKVFLECVQDMDHENMFWYRQDPGLGLRLIYFSYDVKMKEKGDIPEGYSVSREKKERFSLILESASTNQTSMYLCASRPGTNTGELFFGEGSRLTVL.

This clone was counted once. The chain recombines TRBV5-1 with TRBJ1-2, with D hard to call. CDR1 and CDR2 from the germline V gene are SGHRS and YFSETQ. The ends were cut back, 2 bases at V and 3 bases at J, with 8 bases in the middle. This CDR3 is built from 13 residues. The CDR3 protein is CASSFYRDYGYTF. The CDR3 DNA follows: TGCGCCAGCAGCTTTTATAGGGACTATGGCTACACCTTC.

This chain links TRBV28 with TRBJ2-1, with TRBD2 matching 8 bases. The CDR3 consists of 11 residues. Germline lookup yields CDR1 MDHEN and CDR2 SYDVKM. Germline trimming cut 7 bases from V and 13 bases from J; bases unmatched to any gene: 6. CDR3 residues: CASTPGTSQFF. The CDR3 nucleotides are TGTGCCAGCACTCCCGGGACTAGTCAGTTCTTC. Complete variable domain (other parts from reference TRBV28 and TRBJ2-1): DVKVTQSSRYLVKRTGEKVFLECVQDMDHENMFWYRQDPGLGLRLIYFSYDVKMKEKGDIPEGYSVSREKKERFSLILESASTNQTSMYLCASTPGTSQFFGPGTRLTVL.

The count of this clone is one. A junction end diverges from the germline sequence, so it may reflect a read error. The rearrangement uses TRBV18 and TRBJ2-7, with TRBD1 matching 7 bases. Germline CDR1 KGHSH, CDR2 LQKENI. This CDR3 has 14 amino acids. The CDR3 reads CASSPLTGSSEQYF. The CDR3 DNA reads as TGTGCCAGCTCACCTCTGACAGGGTCCTCCGAGCAGTACTTC.